Below are 13 T cell receptor beta chains sequenced from a single sample in a study of Graves' ophthalmopathy and Graves' hyperthyroidism. RNA served as the template for amplifying TCR beta CDR3 regions. RT-PCR with HTBI primers came first, then second-round multiplex PCR. TCRdb used MiXCR to reprocess the multiplex PCR reads, holding one entry per CDR3 protein. The repertoire holds 400,000 to 500,000 distinct CDR3 sequences, with around 20% as singletons. What was sequenced was peripheral blood. Receptors originate from a woman between 18 and 30 years old with stable Graves' hyperthyroidism.

This clonotype was detected many times. This rearrangement joins TRBV12-3 or TRBV12-4 to TRBJ1-2; D is ambiguous. Trimming shortened V by 2 bases and J by 6 bases, and 10 bases separated the two germline ends. This CDR3 has 13 residues. The CDR3 nucleotides are TGTGCCAGCAGTTTATCCTCAAGGGATGGCTACACCTTC. This encodes CASSLSSRDGYTF.

The table lists this clonotype with many counts. V usage is TRBV20-1 and J usage is TRBJ2-7; TRBD2 matches 12 bases. Germline V CDR1 and CDR2: DFQATT, SNEGSKA (reference sequence). Unmatched junction bases numbered 7, after V lost 3 bases and J lost 4 bases. This CDR3 is 15 amino acids long. CDR3 coding DNA: TGCAGTGCTAGTGGGCTAGCGGGAGGGGAATACGAGCAGTACTTC. Translating it yields CSASGLAGGEYEQYF.

There are a few counts of this clonotype. The chain joins TRBV15 to TRBJ2-5; 10 positions agree with TRBD1. Germline CDR1 reads LNHNV; CDR2 reads YYDKDF (reference sequence). The junction had 0 bases not matched to a gene; V was cut back by 6 bases and J by 2 bases. The CDR3 runs 13 residues. The CDR3 loop is CATRDRGQETQYF. The CDR3 DNA is TGTGCCACCAGGGACAGGGGGCAAGAGACCCAGTACTTC.

This clonotype has a handful of counts. The chain combines TRBV4-2 with TRBJ1-1; D not resolved. The CDR3 has 13 residues. Germline V gene data show CDR1 as LGHNA and CDR2 as YNFKEQ. Trimming pared 3 bases from V and 8 bases from J, leaving 13 bases between. The CDR3 DNA reads as TGTGCCAGCAGCCAGTCTTTTACCACCGAAGCTTTCTTT. Its protein product is CASSQSFTTEAFF.

This clonotype came up a few times. The chain couples TRBV18 to TRBJ2-7, with TRBD2 matching 10 bases. The germline V gene has CDR1 KGHSH and CDR2 LQKENI. The V and J ends lost 5 bases and 3 bases, in that order; junction bases with no gene match: 4. The CDR3 sequence is 14 residues long. The CDR3 region is CASSDSGRFYEQYF. The DNA for the CDR3 is TGTGCCAGCTCAGATAGCGGGAGGTTCTACGAGCAGTACTTC.

This clonotype was seen many times. The chain recombines TRBV6-4 with TRBJ2-2; D might be TRBD1 (5 bases). V was trimmed by 0 bases and J by 0 bases, leaving 8 bases between them. The CDR3 totals 16 residues. In germline, CDR1 is MRHNA, CDR2 SNTAGT. CDR3 DNA: TGTGCCAGCAGTGACTCATTCAGGGCGAACACCGGGGAGCTGTTTTTT. Translating gives CASSDSFRANTGELFF.

The rearrangement joins TRBV29-1 to TRBJ2-5; 9 bases match TRBD1. Germline lookup yields CDR1 SQVTM and CDR2 ANQGSEA. The V and J ends lost 4 bases and 1 base, in that order; junction bases with no gene match: 1. CDR3 length equals 13 residues. In nucleotides, the CDR3 is TGCAGCGTTGTGGGACAGGGCCAAGAGACCCAGTACTTC. Translation: CSVVGQGQETQYF.

The sample holds many counts of this clonotype. The chain uses TRBV20-1 and TRBJ1-6, with D unresolved. This CDR3 comprises 13 residues. The germline CDR1 and CDR2 sequences are DFQATT and SNEGSKA (reference sequence). V lost 0 bases and J 7 bases, leaving 7 bases between the germline ends. CDR3 residues: CSARDYRNSPLHF. The CDR3 nucleotides read TGCAGTGCTAGAGACTACAGAAATTCACCCCTCCACTTT.

In its sample, this clonotype was seen many times. The rearrangement joins TRBV12-3 or TRBV12-4 to TRBJ2-2, with TRBD1 matching 7 bases. The CDR3 covers 15 residues. Germline trimming cut 3 bases from V and 4 bases from J; bases unmatched to any gene: 5. The CDR3 nucleotides read TGTGCCAGCAGTTTGAACCAGGGGGTCACCGGGGAGCTGTTTTTT. It specifies CASSLNQGVTGELFF.

V usage is TRBV30 and J usage is TRBJ1-1, with D possibly matching TRBD1 (6 bases). Between the trimmed V and J ends, which lost 2 bases and 3 bases, there was a span of 16 bases. This CDR3 region has 15 residues. Germline loops: CDR1 GTSNPN, CDR2 SVGIG (reference sequence). CDR3 bases: TGTGCCTGGAGTCGATTTGGGGACACCTACACTGAAGCTTTCTTT. Amino acids: CAWSRFGDTYTEAFF.

This clonotype appeared many times. In nucleotides, the CDR3 is TGCAGTGCTAACCCCCTCAAGGACAGGCAAGAGACCCAGTACTTC. Its protein is CSANPLKDRQETQYF. The V call is TRBV20-1, the J call TRBJ2-5; TRBD1 aligns across 7 bases. V lost 4 bases to trimming and J lost 2 bases; unmatched junction nucleotides: 10. CDR1 DFQATT and CDR2 SNEGSKA come from the germline V gene (reference sequence). The CDR3 spans 15 residues.

The rearrangement links TRBV7-2 to TRBJ2-7; D is possibly TRBD1 (6 bases). Germline CDR1 SGHTA, CDR2 FQGNSA. The CDR3 is 14 residues long. V lost 1 base and J lost 6, with 13 bases in between. The CDR3 DNA reads as TGTGCCAGCAGCTTAGACAGGGCGTTGACCGAGCAGTACTTC. Translated, it gives CASSLDRALTEQYF.

This clonotype was seen ten or more times. The chain is built from TRBV6-1 and TRBJ2-2; D is unclear. This CDR3 has 11 amino acids. The germline V gene has CDR1 MNHNS and CDR2 SASEGT. The ends were cut back, 8 bases at V and 4 bases at J, with 5 bases in the middle. The CDR3 sequence: CASFGTGELFF. The CDR3 bases are TGTGCCAGCTTCGGCACCGGGGAGCTGTTTTTT.